The TCR beta chain under discussion was sequenced for a study of blood T cell repertoires in COVID-19. Method: immunoSEQ multiplex PCR; TCRdb's copy keeps in-frame clones and lacks some. The data show 200,000 to 250,000 clones, roughly 86% seen once. This CDR3 spans 14 amino acids. The V gene's germline CDR1 is SGHNT and CDR2 YYREEE (reference sequence). With V trimmed by 0 bases and J by 8 bases, 6 bases remained unmatched. V usage is TRBV5-4 and J usage is TRBJ1-2; the match to TRBD1 covers 8 bases. The receptor was isolated from a man in his sixties with acute or convalescent COVID-19. What was sequenced was peripheral blood. The CDR3 nucleotides read TGTGCCAGCAGCTTGGACAGGGGGGAGCGAGGCTACACCTTC. It specifies CASSLDRGERGYTF.